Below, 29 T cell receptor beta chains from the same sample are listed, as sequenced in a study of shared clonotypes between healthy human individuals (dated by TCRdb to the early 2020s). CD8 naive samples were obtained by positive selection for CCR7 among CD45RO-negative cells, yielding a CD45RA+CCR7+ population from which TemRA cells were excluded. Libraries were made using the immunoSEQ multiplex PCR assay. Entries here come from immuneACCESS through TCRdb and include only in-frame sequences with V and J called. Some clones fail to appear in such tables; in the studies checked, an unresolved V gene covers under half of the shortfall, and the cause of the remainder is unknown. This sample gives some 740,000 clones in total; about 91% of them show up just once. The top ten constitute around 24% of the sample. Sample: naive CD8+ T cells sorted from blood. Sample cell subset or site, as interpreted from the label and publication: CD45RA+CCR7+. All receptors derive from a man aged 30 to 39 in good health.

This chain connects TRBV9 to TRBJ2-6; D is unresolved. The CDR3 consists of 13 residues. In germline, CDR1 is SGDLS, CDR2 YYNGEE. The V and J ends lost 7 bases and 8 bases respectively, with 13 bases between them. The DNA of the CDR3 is TGTGCCAGCCGCAGTACAGCTTCCAACGTCCTGACTTTC. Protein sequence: CASRSTASNVLTF.

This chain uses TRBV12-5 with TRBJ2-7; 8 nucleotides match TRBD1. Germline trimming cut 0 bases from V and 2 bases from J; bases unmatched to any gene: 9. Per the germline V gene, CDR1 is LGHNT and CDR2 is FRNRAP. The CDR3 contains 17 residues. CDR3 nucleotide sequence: TGTGCTAGTGGTTTGGTAGGTGGTGGGGGACAGGCCTACGAGCAGTACTTC. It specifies CASGLVGGGGQAYEQYF. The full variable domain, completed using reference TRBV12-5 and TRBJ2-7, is DARVTQTPRHKVTEMGQEVTMRCQPILGHNTVFWYRQTMMQGLELLAYFRNRAPLDDSGMPKDRFSAEMPDATLATLKIQPSEPRDSAVYFCASGLVGGGGQAYEQYFGPGTRLTVT.

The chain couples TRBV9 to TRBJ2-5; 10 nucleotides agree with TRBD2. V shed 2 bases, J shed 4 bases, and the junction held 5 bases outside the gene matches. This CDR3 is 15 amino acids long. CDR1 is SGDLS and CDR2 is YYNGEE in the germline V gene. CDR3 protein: CASSVRAGGRETQYF. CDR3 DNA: TGTGCCAGCAGCGTCAGAGCGGGAGGGCGAGAGACCCAGTACTTC.

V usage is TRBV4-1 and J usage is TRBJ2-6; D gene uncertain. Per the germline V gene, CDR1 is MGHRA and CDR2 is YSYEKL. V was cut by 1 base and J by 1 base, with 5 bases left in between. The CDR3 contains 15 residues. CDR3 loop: CASSQGPSGANVLTF. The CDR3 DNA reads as TGCGCCAGCAGCCAAGGTCCATCTGGGGCCAACGTCCTGACTTTC.

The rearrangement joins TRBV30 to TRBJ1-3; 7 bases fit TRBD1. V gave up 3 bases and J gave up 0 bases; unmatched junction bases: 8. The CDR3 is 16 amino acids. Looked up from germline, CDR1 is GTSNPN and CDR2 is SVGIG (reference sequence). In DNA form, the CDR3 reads TGTGCCTGGAGCCCCCGACAGGGCAACTCTGGAAACACCATATATTTT. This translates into CAWSPRQGNSGNTIYF.

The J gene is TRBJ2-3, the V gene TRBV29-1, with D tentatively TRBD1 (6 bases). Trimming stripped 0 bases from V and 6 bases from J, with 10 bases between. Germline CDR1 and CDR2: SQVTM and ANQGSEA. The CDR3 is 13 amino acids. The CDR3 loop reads CSVEDRTADTQYF. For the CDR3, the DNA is TGCAGCGTTGAAGATCGGACAGCCGATACGCAGTATTTT.

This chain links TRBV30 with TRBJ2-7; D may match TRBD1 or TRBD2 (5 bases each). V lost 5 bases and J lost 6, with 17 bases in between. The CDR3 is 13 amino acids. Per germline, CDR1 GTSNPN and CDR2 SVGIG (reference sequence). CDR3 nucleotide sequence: TGTGCCTGGTCCTGGGACCAGGTCTCCGAGCAGTACTTC. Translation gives CAWSWDQVSEQYF.

CDR3 loop: CASSINGQMVDEQYF. For the CDR3, the DNA is TGTGCCAGCAGCATAAACGGACAGATGGTGGACGAGCAGTACTTC. The J gene is TRBJ2-7, the V gene TRBV9, with D perhaps TRBD1 (6 bases). Trimming stripped 4 bases from V and 5 bases from J, with 19 bases between. Germline V CDR1 and CDR2: SGDLS, YYNGEE. CDR3 length: 15 residues.

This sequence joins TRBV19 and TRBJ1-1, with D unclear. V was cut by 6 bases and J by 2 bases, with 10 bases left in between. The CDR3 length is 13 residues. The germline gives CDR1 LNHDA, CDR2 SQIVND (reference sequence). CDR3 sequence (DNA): TGTGCCAGTAGCACCCTAGGTAACACTGAAGCTTTCTTT. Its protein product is CASSTLGNTEAFF. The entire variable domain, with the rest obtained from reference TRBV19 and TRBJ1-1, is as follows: DGGITQSPKYLFRKEGQNVTLSCEQNLNHDAMYWYRQDPGQGLRLIYYSQIVNDFQKGDIAEGYSVSREKKESFPLTVTSAQKNPTAFYLCASSTLGNTEAFFGQGTRLTVV.

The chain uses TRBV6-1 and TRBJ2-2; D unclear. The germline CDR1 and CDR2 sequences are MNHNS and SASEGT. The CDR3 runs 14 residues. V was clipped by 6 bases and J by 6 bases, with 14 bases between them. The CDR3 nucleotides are TGTGCCAGCAGCCCAACGAGGCGTCCCGGGGAGCTGTTTTTT. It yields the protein CASSPTRRPGELFF.

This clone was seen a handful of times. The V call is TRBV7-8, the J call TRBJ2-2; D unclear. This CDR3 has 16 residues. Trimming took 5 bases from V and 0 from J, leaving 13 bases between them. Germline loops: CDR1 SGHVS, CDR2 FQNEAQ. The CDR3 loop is CASSPWVHSNTGELFF. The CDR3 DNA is TGTGCCAGCAGCCCTTGGGTGCATTCGAACACCGGGGAGCTGTTTTTT.

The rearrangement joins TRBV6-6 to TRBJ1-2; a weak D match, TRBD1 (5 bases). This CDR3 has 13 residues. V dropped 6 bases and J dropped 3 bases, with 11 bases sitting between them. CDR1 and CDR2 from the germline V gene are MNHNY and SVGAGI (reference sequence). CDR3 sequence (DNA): TGTGCCAGCAGCCCATGGGGCGACTATGGCTACACCTTC. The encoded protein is CASSPWGDYGYTF.

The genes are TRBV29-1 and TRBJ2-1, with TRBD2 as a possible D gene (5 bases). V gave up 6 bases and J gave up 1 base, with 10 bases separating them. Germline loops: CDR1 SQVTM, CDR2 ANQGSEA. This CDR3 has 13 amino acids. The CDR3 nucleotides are TGCAGCGTGACCGGGGAGTCCTACAATGAGCAGTTCTTC. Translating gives CSVTGESYNEQFF.

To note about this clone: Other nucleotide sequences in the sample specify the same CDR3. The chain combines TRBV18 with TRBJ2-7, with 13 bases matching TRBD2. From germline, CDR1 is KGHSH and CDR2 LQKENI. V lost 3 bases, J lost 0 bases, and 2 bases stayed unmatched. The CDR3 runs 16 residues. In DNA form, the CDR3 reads TGTGCCAGCTCACCCCGGACTAGCGGGAGCTCCTACGAGCAGTACTTC. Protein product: CASSPRTSGSSYEQYF.

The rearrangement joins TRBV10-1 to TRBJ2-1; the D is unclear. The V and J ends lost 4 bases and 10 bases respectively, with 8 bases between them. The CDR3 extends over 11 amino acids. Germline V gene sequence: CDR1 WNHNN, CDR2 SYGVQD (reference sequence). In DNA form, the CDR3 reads TGCGCCAGCAGTGCGACCGAGGAGCAGTTCTTC. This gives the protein CASSATEEQFF.

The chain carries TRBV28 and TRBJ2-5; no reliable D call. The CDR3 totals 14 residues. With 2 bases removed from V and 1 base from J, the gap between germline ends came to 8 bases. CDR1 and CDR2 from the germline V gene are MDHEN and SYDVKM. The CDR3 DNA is TGTGCCAGCAGTTTAACAGCCTTCCAAGAGACCCAGTACTTC. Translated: CASSLTAFQETQYF.

CDR3 DNA: TGTGCCAGCAGGGCAGCCACAATTGTAGTTCAAGAGACCCAGTACTTC. Protein sequence: CASRAATIVVQETQYF. The V gene is TRBV11-2, the J gene TRBJ2-5; the D is unclear. CDR1 is SGHAT and CDR2 is FQNNGV in the germline V gene. The CDR3 runs to 16 residues. Trimming stripped 6 bases from V and 2 bases from J, with 19 bases between.

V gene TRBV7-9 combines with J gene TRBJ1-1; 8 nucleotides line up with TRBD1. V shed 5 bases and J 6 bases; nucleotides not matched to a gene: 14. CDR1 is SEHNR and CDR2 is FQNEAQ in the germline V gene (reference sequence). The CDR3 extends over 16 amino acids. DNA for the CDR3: TGTGCCAGCAGCACTAGACAGGGGTCCCCTACCCCTGAAGCTTTCTTT. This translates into CASSTRQGSPTPEAFF.

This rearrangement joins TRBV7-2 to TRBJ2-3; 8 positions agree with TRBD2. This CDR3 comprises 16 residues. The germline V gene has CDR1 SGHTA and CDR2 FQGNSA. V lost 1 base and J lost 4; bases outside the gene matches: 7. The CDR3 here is CASSLGLAGGADTQYF. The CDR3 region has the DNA TGTGCCAGCAGCTTAGGTCTCGCGGGAGGCGCAGATACGCAGTATTTT.

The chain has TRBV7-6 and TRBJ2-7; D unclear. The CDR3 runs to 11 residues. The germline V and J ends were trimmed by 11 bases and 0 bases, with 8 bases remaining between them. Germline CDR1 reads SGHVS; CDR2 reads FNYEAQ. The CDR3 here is CAPRSSYEQYF. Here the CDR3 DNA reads TGTGCCCCCAGGAGCTCCTACGAGCAGTACTTC.

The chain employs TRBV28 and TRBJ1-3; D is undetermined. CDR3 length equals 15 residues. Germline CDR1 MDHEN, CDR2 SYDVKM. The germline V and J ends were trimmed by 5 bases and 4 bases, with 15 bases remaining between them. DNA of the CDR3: TGTGCCAGCAGTCCCATTTTACTGGGGGGAAACACCATATATTTT. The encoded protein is CASSPILLGGNTIYF.

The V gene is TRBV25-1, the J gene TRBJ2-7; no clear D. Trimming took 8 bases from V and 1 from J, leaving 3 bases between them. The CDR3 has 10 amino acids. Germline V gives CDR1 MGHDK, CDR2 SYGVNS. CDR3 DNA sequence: TGTGCCAGCGGTTCCTACGAGCAGTACTTC. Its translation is CASGSYEQYF.

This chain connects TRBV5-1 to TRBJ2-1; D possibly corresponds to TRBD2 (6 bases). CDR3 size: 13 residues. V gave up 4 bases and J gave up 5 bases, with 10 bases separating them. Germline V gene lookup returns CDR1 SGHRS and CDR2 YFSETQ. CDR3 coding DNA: TGCGCCAGCAGCCCGACTAGTAACAATGAGCAGTTCTTC. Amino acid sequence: CASSPTSNNEQFF.

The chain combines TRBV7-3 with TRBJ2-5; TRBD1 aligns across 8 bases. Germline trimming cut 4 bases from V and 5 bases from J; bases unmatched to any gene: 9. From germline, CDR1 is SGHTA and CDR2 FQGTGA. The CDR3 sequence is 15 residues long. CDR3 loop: CASSSTGGRWETQYF. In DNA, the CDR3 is TGTGCCAGCAGCTCAACAGGGGGTCGTTGGGAGACCCAGTACTTC.

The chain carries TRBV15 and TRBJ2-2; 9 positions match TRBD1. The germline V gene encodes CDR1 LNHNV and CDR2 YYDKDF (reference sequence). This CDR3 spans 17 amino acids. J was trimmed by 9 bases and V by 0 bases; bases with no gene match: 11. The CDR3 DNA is TGTGCCACCAGCAGAGAAAAACCGGGACAGGGCTTCAGGGAGCTGTTTTTT. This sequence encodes CATSREKPGQGFRELFF.

The CDR3 DNA reads as TGTGCCAGCATGGGACAGGTTTGGAGCAATCAGCCCCAGCATTTT. Translation gives CASMGQVWSNQPQHF. This chain joins TRBV28 and TRBJ1-5, with TRBD1 matching over 8 bases. Germline CDR1 reads MDHEN; CDR2 reads SYDVKM. The CDR3 consists of 15 residues. The ends lost 7 bases at V and 1 base at J; junction bases unmatched: 6.

The CDR3 is CTSSPHRDREVRSSGANVLTF. CDR3 in DNA: TGCACCAGCAGCCCCCACCGGGACAGGGAAGTCCGGAGCTCTGGGGCCAACGTCCTGACTTTC. The chain carries TRBV1 and TRBJ2-6; the table calls TRBD1, which could not be checked here. TRBV1 is a pseudogene segment. This CDR3 has 21 residues.

The CDR3 DNA sequence: TGCAGCGCCGTCCTGACAGAAGAGACCCAGTACTTC. Its translation: CSAVLTEETQYF. This chain connects TRBV29-1 to TRBJ2-5; a weak D match, TRBD1 (5 bases). Trimming left V 7 bases short and J 3 bases short, with 12 bases between. The CDR3 loop spans 12 amino acids. Per germline, CDR1 SQVTM and CDR2 ANQGSEA.

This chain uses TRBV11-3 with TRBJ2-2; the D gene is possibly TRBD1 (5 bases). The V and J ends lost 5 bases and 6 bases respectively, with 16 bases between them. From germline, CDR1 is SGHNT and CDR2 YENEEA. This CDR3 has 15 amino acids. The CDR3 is CASSPSAGKAGELFF. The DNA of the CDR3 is TGTGCCAGCAGCCCTAGTGCAGGGAAGGCCGGGGAGCTGTTTTTT.